The 8 T cell receptor beta chains listed next were all sequenced from one sample in a study of cytomegalovirus exposure and HLA in healthy donors. The PCR had 60 Vbeta and 13 Jbeta primers. Data came from immunoSEQ multiplex PCR; TCRdb stores just in-frame clones and leaves some out. The clone table shows 100,000 to 150,000 clones, with the ten largest holding more than 0.9%. Sequenced: PBMCs. The receptors were gathered from a man aged 18-30 years in good health and CMV-seronegative.

The CDR3 sequence is CASSVGYSNEQYF. CDR3 DNA sequence: TGCGCCAGCAGTGTCGGGTATAGCAACGAGCAGTACTTC. The chain employs TRBV10-2 and TRBJ2-7; no definite D call. The CDR3 is 13 residues long. Germline CDR1 reads WSHSY; CDR2 reads SAAADI. V was clipped by 4 bases and J by 5 bases, with 12 bases between them.

The genes are TRBV6-6 and TRBJ2-1, with 10 bases fitting TRBD2. Trimming cost V 5 bases and J 14 bases; bases outside gene matches: 9. Germline V CDR1 and CDR2: MNHNY, SVGAGI (reference sequence). This CDR3 spans 13 amino acids. The CDR3 reads CASSAGTSVSEFF. CDR3 DNA: TGTGCCAGCAGTGCCGGGACTAGCGTGTCTGAGTTCTTC.

This chain connects TRBV9 to TRBJ1-3; maybe TRBD1 (5 bases). Trimming took off 2 bases at V and 0 bases at J, with 9 bases between the two ends. The germline CDR1 and CDR2 sequences are SGDLS and YYNGEE. The CDR3 loop spans 15 amino acids. The CDR3 reads CASSVGGSSGNTIYF. The CDR3 DNA follows: TGTGCCAGCAGCGTCGGGGGAAGCTCTGGAAACACCATATATTTT.

As for this clone: An end of the junction does not agree with germline; a read error may underlie this. The genes are TRBV30 and TRBJ2-1, with D unresolved. The CDR3 extends over 13 amino acids. Per germline, CDR1 GTSNPN and CDR2 SVGIG (reference sequence). This chain's CDR3 is CAWSVDSDNEQFF. Written as DNA, the CDR3 is TGTGCCTGGAGTGTAGACTCCGACAATGAGCAGTTCTTC.

The gene calls are TRBV14 and TRBJ2-7, with a weak D call TRBD1 (6 bases). CDR1 is SGHDN, CDR2 FVKESK, per germline. CDR3 length equals 16 residues. With 0 bases removed from V and 1 base from J, the gap between germline ends came to 13 bases. The CDR3, as DNA: TGTGCCAGCAGCCAAGATTTGGGGGCCAGGTCCTACGAGCAGTACTTC. It encodes CASSQDLGARSYEQYF.

The chain uses TRBV6-5 and TRBJ2-7, with D maybe TRBD2 (5 bases). The V end lost 8 bases, the J end lost 0 bases, and 17 bases lay between the germline ends. The CDR3 covers 15 residues. Germline loops: CDR1 MNHEY, CDR2 SVGAGI. The CDR3 loop is CASGKDGGGSYEQYF. In DNA, the CDR3 is TGTGCCAGCGGAAAGGACGGAGGCGGCTCCTACGAGCAGTACTTC.

This chain uses TRBV19 with TRBJ1-5, with a possible D match to TRBD1 (5 bases). CDR1 and CDR2 from the germline V gene are LNHDA and SQIVND (reference sequence). The V and J ends lost 3 bases and 5 bases respectively, with 11 bases between them. The CDR3 runs 14 residues. The CDR3 spells CASSIRAGYQPQHF. In nucleotides, the CDR3 is TGTGCCAGTAGTATTAGGGCAGGGTATCAGCCCCAGCATTTT.

The rearrangement links TRBV19 to TRBJ2-1, with a possible D match to TRBD1 (5 bases). Trimming removed 5 bases from V and 0 bases from J, with 17 bases in between. The CDR3 extends over 17 amino acids. CDR1 and CDR2 from the germline V gene are LNHDA and SQIVND (reference sequence). This CDR3 reads CASSPHRTRSSYNEQFF. CDR3 in DNA: TGTGCCAGTAGTCCCCACCGGACACGGAGCTCCTACAATGAGCAGTTCTTC. Combining the CDR3 with reference TRBV19 and TRBJ2-1 gives the whole variable domain DGGITQSPKYLFRKEGQNVTLSCEQNLNHDAMYWYRQDPGQGLRLIYYSQIVNDFQKGDIAEGYSVSREKKESFPLTVTSAQKNPTAFYLCASSPHRTRSSYNEQFFGPGTRLTVL.